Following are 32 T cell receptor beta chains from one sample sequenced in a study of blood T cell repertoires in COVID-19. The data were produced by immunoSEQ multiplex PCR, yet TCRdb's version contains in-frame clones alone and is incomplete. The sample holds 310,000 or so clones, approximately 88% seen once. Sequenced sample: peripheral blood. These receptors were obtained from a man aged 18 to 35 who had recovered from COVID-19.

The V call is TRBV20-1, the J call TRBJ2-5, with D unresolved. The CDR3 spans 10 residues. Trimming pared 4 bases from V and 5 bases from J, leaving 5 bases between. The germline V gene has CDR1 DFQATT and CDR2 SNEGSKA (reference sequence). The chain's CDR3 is CSANRETQYF. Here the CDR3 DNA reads TGCAGTGCTAATCGGGAGACCCAGTACTTC.

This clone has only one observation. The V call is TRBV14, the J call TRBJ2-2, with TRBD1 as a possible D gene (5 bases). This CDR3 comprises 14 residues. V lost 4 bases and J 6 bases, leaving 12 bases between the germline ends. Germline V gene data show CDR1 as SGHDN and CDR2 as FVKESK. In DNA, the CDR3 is TGTGCCAGCAGCCCCGGACACAGCCCCGGGGAGCTGTTTTTT. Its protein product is CASSPGHSPGELFF. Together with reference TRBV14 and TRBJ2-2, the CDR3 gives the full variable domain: EAGVTQFPSHSVIEKGQTVTLRCDPISGHDNLYWYRRVMGKEIKFLLHFVKESKQDESGMPNNRFLAERTGGTYSTLKVQPAELEDSGVYFCASSPGHSPGELFFGEGSRLTVL.

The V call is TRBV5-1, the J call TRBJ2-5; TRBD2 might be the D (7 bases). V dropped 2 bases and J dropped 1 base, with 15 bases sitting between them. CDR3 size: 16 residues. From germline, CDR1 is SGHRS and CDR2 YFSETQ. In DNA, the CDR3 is TGCGCCAGCAGCTTAGGGGGGCTAGCGGCCCAAGAGACCCAGTACTTC. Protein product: CASSLGGLAAQETQYF. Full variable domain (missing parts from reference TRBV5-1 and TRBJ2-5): KAGVTQTPRYLIKTRGQQVTLSCSPISGHRSVSWYQQTPGQGLQFLFEYFSETQRNKGNFPGRFSGRQFSNSRSEMNVSTLELGDSALYLCASSLGGLAAQETQYFGPGTRLLVL.

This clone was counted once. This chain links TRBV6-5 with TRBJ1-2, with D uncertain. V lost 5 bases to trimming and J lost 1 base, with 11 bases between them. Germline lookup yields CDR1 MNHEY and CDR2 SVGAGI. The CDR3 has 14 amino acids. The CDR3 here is CASSLDTINYGYTF. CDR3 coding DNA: TGTGCCAGCAGTCTTGACACCATTAACTATGGCTACACCTTC.

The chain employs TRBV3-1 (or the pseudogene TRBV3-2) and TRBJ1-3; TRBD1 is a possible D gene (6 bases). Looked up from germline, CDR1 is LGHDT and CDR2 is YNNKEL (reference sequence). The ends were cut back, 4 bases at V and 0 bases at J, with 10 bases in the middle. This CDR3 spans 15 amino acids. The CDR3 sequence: CASSRDTHSGNTIYF. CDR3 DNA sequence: TGTGCCAGCAGCCGGGACACCCACTCTGGAAACACCATATATTTT.

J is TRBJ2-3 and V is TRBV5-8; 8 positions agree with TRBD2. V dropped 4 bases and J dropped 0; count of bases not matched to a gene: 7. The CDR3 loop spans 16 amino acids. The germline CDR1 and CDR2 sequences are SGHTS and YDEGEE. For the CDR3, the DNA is TGTGCCAGCAGCCTAGCGGGTCAGGGGAGCACAGATACGCAGTATTTT. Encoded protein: CASSLAGQGSTDTQYF.

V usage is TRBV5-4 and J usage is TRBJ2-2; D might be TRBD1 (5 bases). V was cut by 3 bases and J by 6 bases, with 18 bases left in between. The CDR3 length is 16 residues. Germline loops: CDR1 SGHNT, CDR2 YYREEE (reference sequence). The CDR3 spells CASSSYGPRAAGELFF. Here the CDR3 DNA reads TGTGCCAGCAGCTCCTATGGACCCAGGGCAGCCGGGGAGCTGTTTTTT.

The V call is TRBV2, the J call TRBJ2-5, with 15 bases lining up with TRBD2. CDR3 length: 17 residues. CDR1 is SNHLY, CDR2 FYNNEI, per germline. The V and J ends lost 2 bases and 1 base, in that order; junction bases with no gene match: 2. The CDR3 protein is CASSERGLAGGQETQYF. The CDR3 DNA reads TGTGCCAGCAGTGAAAGGGGACTAGCGGGGGGCCAAGAGACCCAGTACTTC.

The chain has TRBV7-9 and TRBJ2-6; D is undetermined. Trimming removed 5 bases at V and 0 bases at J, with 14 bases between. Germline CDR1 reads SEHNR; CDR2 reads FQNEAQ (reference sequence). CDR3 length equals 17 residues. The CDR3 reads CASSLLGDTSGANVLTF. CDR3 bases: TGTGCCAGCAGCCTCCTCGGAGATACCTCTGGGGCCAACGTCCTGACTTTC.

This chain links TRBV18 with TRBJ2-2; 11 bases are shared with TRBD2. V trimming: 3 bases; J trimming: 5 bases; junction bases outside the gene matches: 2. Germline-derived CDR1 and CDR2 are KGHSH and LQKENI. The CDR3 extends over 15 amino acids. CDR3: CASSPTSGTTGELFF. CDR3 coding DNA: TGTGCCAGCTCACCGACTAGCGGGACAACCGGGGAGCTGTTTTTT.

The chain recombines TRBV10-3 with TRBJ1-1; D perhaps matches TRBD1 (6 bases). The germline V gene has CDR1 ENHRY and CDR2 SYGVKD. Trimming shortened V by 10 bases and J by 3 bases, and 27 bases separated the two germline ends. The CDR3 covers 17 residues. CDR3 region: CATASSQGQNYYTEAFF. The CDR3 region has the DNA TGTGCCACCGCTAGTAGTCAGGGGCAGAACTATTACACTGAAGCTTTCTTT.

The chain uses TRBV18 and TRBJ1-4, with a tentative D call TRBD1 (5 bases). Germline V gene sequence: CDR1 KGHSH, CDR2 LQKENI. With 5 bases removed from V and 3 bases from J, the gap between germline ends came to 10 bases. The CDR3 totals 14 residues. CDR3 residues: CASSIGHSNEKLFF. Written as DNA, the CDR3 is TGTGCCAGCTCAATAGGACACTCTAATGAAAAACTGTTTTTT.

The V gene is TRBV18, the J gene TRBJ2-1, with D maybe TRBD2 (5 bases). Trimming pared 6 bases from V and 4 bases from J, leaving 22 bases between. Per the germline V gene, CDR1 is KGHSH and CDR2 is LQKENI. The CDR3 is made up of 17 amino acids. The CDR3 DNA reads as TGTGCCAGCTCGCCCCGGACTGGGTCGGGTCCTTACAATGAGCAGTTCTTC. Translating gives CASSPRTGSGPYNEQFF.

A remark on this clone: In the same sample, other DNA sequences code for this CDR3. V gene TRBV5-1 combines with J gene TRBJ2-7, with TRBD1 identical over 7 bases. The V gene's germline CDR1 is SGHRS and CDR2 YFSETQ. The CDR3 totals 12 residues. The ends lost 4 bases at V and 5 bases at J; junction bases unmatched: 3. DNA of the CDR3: TGCGCCAGCAGCCTACAGGGGCACGAGCAGTACTTC. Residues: CASSLQGHEQYF.

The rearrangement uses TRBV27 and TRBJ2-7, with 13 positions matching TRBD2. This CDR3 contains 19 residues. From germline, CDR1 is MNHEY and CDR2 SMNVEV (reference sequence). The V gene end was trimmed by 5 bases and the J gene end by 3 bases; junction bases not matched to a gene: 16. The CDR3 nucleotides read TGTGCCAGCAGTAACCAGTCTCGGACTAGCGGGGGATCTTACTACGAGCAGTACTTC. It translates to CASSNQSRTSGGSYYEQYF.

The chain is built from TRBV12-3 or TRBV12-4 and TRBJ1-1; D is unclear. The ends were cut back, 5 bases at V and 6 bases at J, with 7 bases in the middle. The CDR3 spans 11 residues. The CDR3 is CASSPGSEAFF. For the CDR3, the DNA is TGTGCCAGCAGTCCGGGATCTGAAGCTTTCTTT.

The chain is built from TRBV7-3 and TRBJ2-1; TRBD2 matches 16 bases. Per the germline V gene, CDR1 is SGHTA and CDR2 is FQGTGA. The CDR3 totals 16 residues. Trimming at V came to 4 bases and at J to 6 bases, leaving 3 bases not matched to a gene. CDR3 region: CASSSGTSGGVNEQFF. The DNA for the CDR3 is TGTGCCAGCAGCTCCGGGACTAGCGGGGGGGTCAATGAGCAGTTCTTC.

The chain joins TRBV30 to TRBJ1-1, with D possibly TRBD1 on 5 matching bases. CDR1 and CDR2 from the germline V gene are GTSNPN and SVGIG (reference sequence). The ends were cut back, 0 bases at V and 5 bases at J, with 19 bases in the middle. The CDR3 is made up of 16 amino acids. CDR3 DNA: TGTGCCTGGAGTGTGGCAGGGTTCACTTCTGCAACTGAAGCTTTCTTT. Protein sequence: CAWSVAGFTSATEAFF.

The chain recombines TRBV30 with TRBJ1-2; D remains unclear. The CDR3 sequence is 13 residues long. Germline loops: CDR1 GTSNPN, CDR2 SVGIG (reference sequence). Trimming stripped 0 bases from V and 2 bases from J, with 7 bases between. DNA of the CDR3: TGTGCCTGGAGTGTGGCAGGAAACTATGGCTACACCTTC. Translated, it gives CAWSVAGNYGYTF. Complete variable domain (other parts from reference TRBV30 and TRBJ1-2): SQTIHQWPATLVQPVGSPLSLECTVEGTSNPNLYWYRQAAGRGLQLLFYSVGIGQISSEVPQNLSASRPQDRQFILSSKKLLLSDSGFYLCAWSVAGNYGYTFGSGTRLTVV.

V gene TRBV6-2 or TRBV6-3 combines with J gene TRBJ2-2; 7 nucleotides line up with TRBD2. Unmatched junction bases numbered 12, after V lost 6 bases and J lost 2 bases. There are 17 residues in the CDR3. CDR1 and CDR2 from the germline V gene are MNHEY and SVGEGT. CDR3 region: CASSFSGGLFNTGELFF. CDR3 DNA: TGTGCCAGCAGCTTCTCTGGGGGACTATTTAACACCGGGGAGCTGTTTTTT.

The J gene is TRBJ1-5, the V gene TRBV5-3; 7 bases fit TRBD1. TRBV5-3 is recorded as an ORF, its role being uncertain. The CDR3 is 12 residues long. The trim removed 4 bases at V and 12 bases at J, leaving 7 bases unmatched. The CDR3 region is CARSNRDSRQHF. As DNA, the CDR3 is TGTGCCAGAAGCAACAGGGACAGTCGCCAGCATTTT.

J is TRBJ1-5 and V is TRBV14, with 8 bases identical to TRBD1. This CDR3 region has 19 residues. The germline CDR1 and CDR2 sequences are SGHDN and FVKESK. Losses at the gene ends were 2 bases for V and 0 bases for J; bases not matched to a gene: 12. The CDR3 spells CASSQSGQGQGYSNQPQHF. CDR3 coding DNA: TGTGCCAGCAGCCAATCTGGACAGGGACAAGGGTATAGCAATCAGCCCCAGCATTTT.

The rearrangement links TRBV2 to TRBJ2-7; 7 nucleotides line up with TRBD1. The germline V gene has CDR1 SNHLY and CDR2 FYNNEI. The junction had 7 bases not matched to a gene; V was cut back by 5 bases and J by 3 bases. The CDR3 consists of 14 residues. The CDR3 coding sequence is TGTGCCAGCAGTTCCCCGGGACAGATCTACGAGCAGTACTTC. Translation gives CASSSPGQIYEQYF.

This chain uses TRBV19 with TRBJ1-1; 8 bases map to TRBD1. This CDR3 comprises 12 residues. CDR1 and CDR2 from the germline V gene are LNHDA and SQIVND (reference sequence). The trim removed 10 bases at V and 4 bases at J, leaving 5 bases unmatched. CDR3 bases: TGTGCCACCGAAACAGGGGGCACTGAAGCTTTCTTT. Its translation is CATETGGTEAFF. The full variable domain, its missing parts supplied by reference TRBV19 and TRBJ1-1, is DGGITQSPKYLFRKEGQNVTLSCEQNLNHDAMYWYRQDPGQGLRLIYYSQIVNDFQKGDIAEGYSVSREKKESFPLTVTSAQKNPTAFYLCATETGGTEAFFGQGTRLTVV.

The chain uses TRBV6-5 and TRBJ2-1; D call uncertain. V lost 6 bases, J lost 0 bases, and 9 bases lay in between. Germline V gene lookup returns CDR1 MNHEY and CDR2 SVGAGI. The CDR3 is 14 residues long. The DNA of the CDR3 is TGTGCCAGCAGCCGCGCCTACTCCTACAATGAGCAGTTCTTC. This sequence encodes CASSRAYSYNEQFF.

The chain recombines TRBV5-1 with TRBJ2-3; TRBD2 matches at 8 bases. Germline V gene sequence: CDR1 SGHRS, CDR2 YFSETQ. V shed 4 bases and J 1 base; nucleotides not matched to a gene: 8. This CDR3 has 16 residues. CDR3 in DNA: TGCGCCAGCAGCCCTCAGCGGCGGGAGGGCACAGATACGCAGTATTTT. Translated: CASSPQRREGTDTQYF.

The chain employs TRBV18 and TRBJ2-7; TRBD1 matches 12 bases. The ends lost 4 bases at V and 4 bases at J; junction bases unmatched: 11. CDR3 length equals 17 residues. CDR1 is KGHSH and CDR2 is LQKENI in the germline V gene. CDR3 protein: CASSLATGTGGGYEQYF. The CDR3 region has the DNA TGTGCCAGCTCACTAGCGACCGGGACAGGGGGCGGGTACGAGCAGTACTTC.

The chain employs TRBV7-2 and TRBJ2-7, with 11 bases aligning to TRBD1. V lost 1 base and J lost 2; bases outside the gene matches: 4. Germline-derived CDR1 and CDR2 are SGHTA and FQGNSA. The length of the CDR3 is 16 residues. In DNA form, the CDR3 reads TGTGCCAGCAGCTTAGGGACAGGGGGCCTGGCCTACGAGCAGTACTTC. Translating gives CASSLGTGGLAYEQYF. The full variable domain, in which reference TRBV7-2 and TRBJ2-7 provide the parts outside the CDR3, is GAGVSQSPSNKVTEKGKDVELRCDPISGHTALYWYRQSLGQGLEFLIYFQGNSAPDKSGLPSDRFSAERTGGSVSTLTIQRTQQEDSAVYLCASSLGTGGLAYEQYFGPGTRLTVT.

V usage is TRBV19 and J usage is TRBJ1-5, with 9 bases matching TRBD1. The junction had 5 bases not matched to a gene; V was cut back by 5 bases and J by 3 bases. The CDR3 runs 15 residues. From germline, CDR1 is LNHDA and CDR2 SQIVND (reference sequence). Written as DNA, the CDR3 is TGTGCCAGTAGTCTTCGGGACAGGGACAATCAGCCCCAGCATTTT. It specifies CASSLRDRDNQPQHF.

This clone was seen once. The CDR3 DNA sequence: TGCAGTGCTAGCCCCCTTCCCTACACCTTC. Translated, it gives CSASPLPYTF. The chain is built from TRBV20-1 and TRBJ1-2; D remains unclear. The CDR3 is 10 residues long. Trimming removed 3 bases at V and 10 bases at J, with 9 bases between. Germline V gives CDR1 DFQATT, CDR2 SNEGSKA (reference sequence).

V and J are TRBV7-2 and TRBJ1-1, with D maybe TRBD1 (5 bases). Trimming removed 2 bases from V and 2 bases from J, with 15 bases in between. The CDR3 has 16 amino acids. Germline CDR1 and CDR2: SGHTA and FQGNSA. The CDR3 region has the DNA TGTGCCAGCAGCTTAAGAACATCAGGGCTAAACACTGAAGCTTTCTTT. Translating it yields CASSLRTSGLNTEAFF.

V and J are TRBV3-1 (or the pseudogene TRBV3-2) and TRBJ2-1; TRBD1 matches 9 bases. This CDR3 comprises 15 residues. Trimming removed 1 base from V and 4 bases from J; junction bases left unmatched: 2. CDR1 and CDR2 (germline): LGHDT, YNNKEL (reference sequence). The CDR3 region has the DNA TGTGCCAGCAGCCAAGGAGGACAGGGGTACAATGAGCAGTTCTTC. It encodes CASSQGGQGYNEQFF.